The 21 T cell receptor beta chains reported below all come from one sample, sequenced in a study of siplizumab effects on memory and regulatory T cells. The method was immunoSEQ multiplex PCR; TCRdb's version includes in-frame clones alone and lacks a portion of them. The sample yields roughly 5,300 clones, approximately 46% seen once. Their cognate antigens are unknown. Cells that made up the mixed lymphocyte reaction were cocultured at 37°C for under 7 days. The sequencing sample was made of CFSE-low (dividing) CD8+ T cells sorted from an allogeneic mixed lymphocyte reaction. These receptors all stem from a human donor in good health; the cells came from an allogeneic mixed lymphocyte reaction. Some clones in this sample may be carry-over from other donors' samples.

The genes are TRBV5-1 and TRBJ2-5; either TRBD1 or TRBD2 may fit D (6 bases each). Germline V gives CDR1 SGHRS, CDR2 YFSETQ. Trimming took 0 bases from V and 2 from J, leaving 11 bases between them. The CDR3 length is 15 residues. The CDR3 here is CASSLEGGRQETQYF. The CDR3 DNA follows: TGCGCCAGCAGCTTGGAGGGGGGCCGGCAAGAGACCCAGTACTTC.

The CDR3 nucleotides read TGTGCCAGCTTAATTAGCTCCTACAATGAGCAGTTCTTC. This gives the protein CASLISSYNEQFF. The rearrangement joins TRBV5-5 to TRBJ2-1; D remains unclear. This CDR3 is built from 13 residues. Per germline, CDR1 SGHKS and CDR2 YYEKEE (reference sequence). V was clipped by 7 bases and J by 0 bases, with 8 bases between them.

Turning to this clone: An end of the junction differs from the germline gene, which may be a read error. J is TRBJ1-1 and V is TRBV20-1; D not certain. The CDR3 totals 11 residues. CDR1 is DFQATT, CDR2 SNEGSKA, per germline (reference sequence). The CDR3 DNA is TGCAGTGCTAGAGATCCGCCGGATTTGAGCTTT. Residues: CSARDPPDLSF.

There are a few counts of this clone. The chain combines TRBV28 with TRBJ1-3, with unresolved D. This CDR3 is built from 14 residues. Germline V gene lookup returns CDR1 MDHEN and CDR2 SYDVKM. V lost 3 bases and J 0 bases, leaving 6 bases between the germline ends. The CDR3 protein is CASSFGSSGNTIYF. Here the CDR3 DNA reads TGTGCCAGCAGTTTCGGGAGCTCTGGAAACACCATATATTTT. Looking up the rest from reference TRBV28 and TRBJ1-3 gives the full variable domain: DVKVTQSSRYLVKRTGEKVFLECVQDMDHENMFWYRQDPGLGLRLIYFSYDVKMKEKGDIPEGYSVSREKKERFSLILESASTNQTSMYLCASSFGSSGNTIYFGEGSWLTVV.

V gene TRBV19 combines with J gene TRBJ2-3; D ambiguous. With 4 bases removed from V and 7 bases from J, the gap between germline ends came to 21 bases. The CDR3 contains 16 residues. Germline-derived CDR1 and CDR2 are LNHDA and SQIVND (reference sequence). CDR3 amino acids: CASSKSLGPLRYTQYF. CDR3 in DNA: TGTGCCAGTAGTAAGTCTTTAGGCCCCCTAAGGTATACGCAGTATTTT.

By frequency in the sample, this clone is hyperexpanded. Within the sample, other DNA sequences also encode this same CDR3. The CDR3: CASSLTTASYQPQHF. The CDR3 DNA sequence: TGTGCCAGCAGCTTGACTACAGCGAGTTACCAGCCCCAGCATTTT. This chain joins TRBV5-6 and TRBJ1-5; D is undetermined. CDR3 size: 15 residues. The V and J ends lost 1 base and 7 bases respectively, with 15 bases between them. CDR1 is SGHDT and CDR2 is YYEEEE in the germline V gene.

This clone has a handful of counts. This sequence joins TRBV7-9 and TRBJ2-7, with D perhaps matching TRBD1 or TRBD2 (5 bases each). Germline CDR1 and CDR2: SEHNR and FQNEAQ (reference sequence). V lost 4 bases and J lost 0, with 13 bases in between. The CDR3 consists of 15 residues. The CDR3 bases are TGTGCCAGCAGCTCGGGGCCCCCGAGCTCCTACGAGCAGTACTTC. Its protein product is CASSSGPPSSYEQYF.

The J gene is TRBJ2-7, the V gene TRBV11-2; 7 bases are a match to TRBD2. CDR1 and CDR2 (germline): SGHAT, FQNNGV. V lost 3 bases and J lost 2; bases outside the gene matches: 4. This CDR3 has 14 amino acids. DNA for the CDR3: TGTGCCAGCAGCTTCTCGGGGGGACCCTACGAGCAGTACTTC. Amino acids: CASSFSGGPYEQYF.

This clone was recorded a few times. The chain couples TRBV7-9 to TRBJ2-7; TRBD2 agrees at 7 bases. With V trimmed by 2 bases and J by 4 bases, 14 bases remained unmatched. The V gene's germline CDR1 is SEHNR and CDR2 FQNEAQ (reference sequence). The CDR3 totals 17 residues. The CDR3 bases are TGTGCCAGCAGCTTACCCGAAGGCGCGGGGGAGGTATACGAGCAGTACTTC. It translates to CASSLPEGAGEVYEQYF.

The CDR3 is CASSLRYPGQGAPEQYF. The CDR3 DNA is TGTGCCAGCAGTTTACGATACCCCGGACAGGGGGCGCCCGAGCAGTACTTC. The chain uses TRBV28 and TRBJ2-7; TRBD1 agrees at 11 bases. The J segment lost 6 bases and the V segment lost 2 bases, leaving 12 bases of the junction unmatched. The CDR3 covers 17 residues. Germline CDR1 reads MDHEN; CDR2 reads SYDVKM.

V and J are TRBV15 and TRBJ2-1, with a weak D call TRBD1 (5 bases). The CDR3 consists of 13 residues. Germline-derived CDR1 and CDR2 are LNHNV and YYDKDF (reference sequence). Deletions cut 6 bases from V and 3 bases from J, with 9 bases between. The CDR3 loop reads CATRTQDYNEQFF. CDR3 bases: TGTGCCACCAGAACACAGGACTACAATGAGCAGTTCTTC.

This clone was counted between two and nine times. V gene TRBV16 combines with J gene TRBJ2-7; TRBD1 matches at 8 bases. Germline trimming cut 2 bases from V and 6 bases from J; bases unmatched to any gene: 3. The CDR3 sequence is 13 residues long. Germline loops: CDR1 KGHSY, CDR2 FQNENV. CDR3 DNA sequence: TGTGCCAGCAGCCAACAGGGGGCGCGCGAGCAGTACTTC. It is translated as CASSQQGAREQYF.

This clone was observed many times. The CDR3 sequence: CASSETGVHEQYF. The CDR3 coding sequence is TGTGCCAGCAGCGAAACAGGGGTCCACGAGCAGTACTTC. This sequence joins TRBV9 and TRBJ2-7; 7 positions match TRBD1. Germline CDR1 is SGDLS and CDR2 is YYNGEE. The CDR3 consists of 13 residues. The V segment lost 3 bases and the J segment 5 bases; nucleotides outside the gene matches: 5.

In its sample, this clone was seen a few times. The V and J genes are TRBV7-9 and TRBJ2-7, with D uncertain. Germline V gives CDR1 SEHNR, CDR2 FQNEAQ (reference sequence). The CDR3 spans 13 residues. V dropped 1 base and J dropped 2 bases, with 6 bases sitting between them. The CDR3 here is CASSLDPAYEQYF. CDR3 nucleotide sequence: TGTGCCAGCAGCTTAGATCCCGCCTACGAGCAGTACTTC.

This chain uses TRBV6-5 with TRBJ1-5; TRBD1 agrees at 7 bases. Per the germline V gene, CDR1 is MNHEY and CDR2 is SVGAGI. Unmatched junction bases numbered 5, after V lost 2 bases and J lost 4 bases. The CDR3 sequence is 15 residues long. The CDR3 spells CASSYAYRGNQPQHF. For the CDR3, the DNA is TGTGCCAGCAGTTACGCCTACAGGGGAAATCAGCCCCAGCATTTT.

This rearrangement joins TRBV7-6 to TRBJ2-1, with TRBD2 matching 12 bases. This CDR3 comprises 16 residues. Germline CDR1 reads SGHVS; CDR2 reads FNYEAQ. The junction had 5 bases not matched to a gene; V was cut back by 5 bases and J by 3 bases. For the CDR3, the DNA is TGTGCCAGCAGCGCCCCGGGACTAGCGGGCTACAATGAGCAGTTCTTC. Translation gives CASSAPGLAGYNEQFF.

This chain links TRBV13 with TRBJ2-3; no reliable D call. V gave up 6 bases and J gave up 4 bases, with 14 bases separating them. CDR1 PRHDT and CDR2 FYEKMQ come from the germline V gene (reference sequence). The CDR3 loop spans 14 amino acids. Here the CDR3 reads CASSWGLGADTQYF. In nucleotides, the CDR3 is TGTGCCAGCAGTTGGGGTCTGGGTGCAGATACGCAGTATTTT.

The V and J genes are TRBV6-5 and TRBJ2-5; tentative D call: TRBD2 (5 bases). Trimming took 1 base from V and 1 from J, leaving 10 bases between them. This CDR3 is 15 amino acids long. Germline values: CDR1 MNHEY, CDR2 SVGAGI. CDR3 sequence: CASSYYSGTQETQYF. The CDR3 DNA follows: TGTGCCAGCAGTTACTACTCGGGAACCCAAGAGACCCAGTACTTC.

The count of this clone is one. This chain joins TRBV5-5 and TRBJ1-1; the match to TRBD1 covers 10 bases. Germline CDR1 is SGHKS and CDR2 is YYEKEE (reference sequence). V shed 4 bases, J shed 1 base, and the junction held 7 bases outside the gene matches. The CDR3 has 16 residues. CDR3 coding DNA: TGTGCCAGCAGCCCATTTGGGGACAGGGGGAACACTGAAGCTTTCTTT. Protein sequence: CASSPFGDRGNTEAFF.

This rearrangement joins TRBV7-3 to TRBJ2-1; TRBD2 matches at 8 bases. The germline V gene has CDR1 SGHTA and CDR2 FQGTGA. Trimming at V came to 1 base and at J to 4 bases, leaving 6 bases not matched to a gene. The CDR3 covers 16 residues. CDR3 DNA: TGTGCCAGCAGCTTAAGCGGCAGCGGGAGATACAATGAGCAGTTCTTC. Protein sequence: CASSLSGSGRYNEQFF.

The rearrangement uses TRBV11-3 and TRBJ2-5; D unclear. V lost 1 base and J lost 1, with 1 base in between. The CDR3 loop spans 12 amino acids. Germline assignment: CDR1 SGHNT and CDR2 YENEEA. In DNA, the CDR3 is TGTGCCAGCAGCTTAGCCCAAGAGACCCAGTACTTC. The encoded protein is CASSLAQETQYF. The whole variable domain, remainder taken from reference TRBV11-3 and TRBJ2-5, is EAGVVQSPRYKIIEKKQPVAFWCNPISGHNTLYWYLQNLGQGPELLIRYENEEAVDDSQLPKDRFSAERLKGVDSTLKIQPAELGDSAVYLCASSLAQETQYFGPGTRLLVL.